The 30 T cell receptor beta chains below come from one sample, sequenced in a study of T cell responses to AZD1222 COVID-19 vaccine. Repertoires were generated with immunoSEQ multiplex PCR, while TCRdb's copy carries only in-frame clones and drops some. Of around 140,000 clones listed, 80% to 90% are singletons. The sample in question was peripheral blood, obtained on day 0 of AZD1222 vaccination. These receptors all stem from an adult in good health.

This CDR3 reads CASSLGSAGGNYGYTF. CDR3 coding DNA: TGTGCCAGCAGCTTAGGATCGGCAGGGGGTAACTATGGCTACACCTTC. The rearrangement joins TRBV7-9 to TRBJ1-2; 7 nucleotides agree with TRBD1. The CDR3 spans 16 residues. The trim removed 1 base at V and 1 base at J, leaving 6 bases unmatched. In germline, CDR1 is SEHNR, CDR2 FQNEAQ (reference sequence).

The chain couples TRBV5-1 to TRBJ2-5; no clear D gene. V shed 4 bases and J shed 5 bases, with 15 bases lying between them. The germline V gene has CDR1 SGHRS and CDR2 YFSETQ. This CDR3 has 14 residues. The CDR3 DNA sequence: TGCGCCAGCAGCCCCCCCGCCTTGGTGGAGACCCAGTACTTC. The encoded protein is CASSPPALVETQYF.

The chain couples TRBV7-9 to TRBJ2-1; weak D call: TRBD1 (5 bases). The CDR3 loop spans 14 amino acids. Trimming took 2 bases from V and 5 from J, leaving 10 bases between them. Germline V lookup: CDR1 SEHNR, CDR2 FQNEAQ (reference sequence). The CDR3 DNA sequence: TGTGCCAGCAGCTTACAGGGTGGAGACAATGAGCAGTTCTTC. Amino acid sequence: CASSLQGGDNEQFF.

The J gene is TRBJ1-5, the V gene TRBV4-2, with 7 bases that match TRBD1. V dropped 1 base and J dropped 7; count of bases not matched to a gene: 4. The V gene's germline CDR1 is LGHNA and CDR2 YNFKEQ. The CDR3 has 14 amino acids. The CDR3 reads CASSQAGTEQPQHF. The CDR3 DNA is TGTGCCAGCAGCCAAGCCGGGACAGAACAGCCCCAGCATTTT.

The gene calls are TRBV29-1 and TRBJ1-1; no firm D call. CDR1 is SQVTM, CDR2 ANQGSEA, per germline. The CDR3 has 12 residues. Between the trimmed V and J ends, which lost 7 bases and 0 bases, there was a span of 9 bases. The CDR3 spells CSGGRMNTEAFF. CDR3 in DNA: TGCAGCGGAGGCAGGATGAACACTGAAGCTTTCTTT.

The V and J genes are TRBV2 and TRBJ1-2; no reliable D call. The CDR3 is 15 amino acids. The V gene lost 3 bases and the J gene lost 4 bases, with 15 bases spanning the gap. Germline assignment: CDR1 SNHLY and CDR2 FYNNEI. The CDR3 region is CASSDPPPVSYGYTF. The CDR3 DNA reads as TGTGCCAGCAGTGACCCTCCCCCAGTGAGCTATGGCTACACCTTC.

CDR3 residues: CASSYGTGTGGYTF. The CDR3 nucleotides are TGTGCCAGCAGCTATGGGACAGGGACTGGTGGCTACACCTTC. The V and J genes are TRBV5-4 and TRBJ1-2, with 9 positions matching TRBD1. The CDR3 spans 14 residues. From germline, CDR1 is SGHNT and CDR2 YYREEE (reference sequence). With V trimmed by 3 bases and J by 7 bases, 7 bases remained unmatched.

V gene TRBV10-3 combines with J gene TRBJ1-4; 9 positions match TRBD1. Germline lookup yields CDR1 ENHRY and CDR2 SYGVKD. Trimming at V came to 6 bases and at J to 2 bases, leaving 1 base not matched to a gene. The CDR3 loop spans 14 amino acids. CDR3 sequence reads: CAISGTGTNEKLFF. The CDR3 bases are TGTGCCATCAGCGGGACAGGGACTAATGAAAAACTGTTTTTT.

The V gene is TRBV2, the J gene TRBJ1-1; TRBD1 is a possible D gene (5 bases). V was clipped by 5 bases and J by 1 base, with 14 bases between them. Per germline, CDR1 SNHLY and CDR2 FYNNEI. The CDR3 has 15 residues. The CDR3 sequence: CASSPTWGGNTEAFF. DNA of the CDR3: TGTGCCAGCAGTCCCACGTGGGGGGGGAACACTGAAGCTTTCTTT.

The chain has TRBV2 and TRBJ1-3; D is perhaps TRBD1 (6 bases). Germline lookup yields CDR1 SNHLY and CDR2 FYNNEI. Deletions cut 3 bases from V and 0 bases from J, with 18 bases between. This CDR3 has 18 amino acids. The CDR3 spells CASSELTGKPLSGNTIYF. DNA for the CDR3: TGTGCCAGCAGTGAGTTAACAGGGAAGCCTCTCTCTGGAAACACCATATATTTT.

The V gene is TRBV15, the J gene TRBJ2-3; possibly TRBD1 or TRBD2 for D (6 bases each). V lost 7 bases and J lost 1, with 9 bases in between. The CDR3 consists of 13 residues. The germline gives CDR1 LNHNV, CDR2 YYDKDF (reference sequence). CDR3 residues: CATKEGGTDTQYF. DNA of the CDR3: TGTGCCACCAAGGAGGGGGGCACAGATACGCAGTATTTT.

The table lists this clone with a count of one. The chain joins TRBV19 to TRBJ2-3; D is unclear. V was trimmed by 3 bases and J by 2 bases, leaving 6 bases between them. Germline V CDR1 and CDR2: LNHDA, SQIVND (reference sequence). The CDR3 sequence is 13 residues long. CDR3 bases: TGTGCCAGTAGTATCCTCTACACAGATACGCAGTATTTT. It yields the protein CASSILYTDTQYF.

The V and J genes are TRBV4-1 and TRBJ1-2; the match to TRBD1 covers 9 bases. V was pared by 2 bases and J by 6 bases, with 7 bases of the junction left unmatched. Germline CDR1 is MGHRA and CDR2 is YSYEKL. CDR3 length equals 15 residues. The CDR3 loop reads CASSQHDRGKDGYTF. The DNA for the CDR3 is TGCGCCAGCAGCCAACACGACAGGGGGAAGGATGGCTACACCTTC.

The V gene is TRBV3-1 (or the pseudogene TRBV3-2), the J gene TRBJ1-5, with a possible D match to TRBD1 (6 bases). Trimming removed 3 bases from V and 14 bases from J, with 17 bases in between. CDR3 length: 13 residues. CDR1 is LGHDT, CDR2 YNNKEL, per germline (reference sequence). Here the CDR3 DNA reads TGTGCCAGCAGCCACATCCAGGGGTCCCGAAAGCATTTT. Protein product: CASSHIQGSRKHF.

This chain links TRBV29-1 with TRBJ2-7; D may match TRBD1 or TRBD2 (6 bases each). Looked up from germline, CDR1 is SQVTM and CDR2 is ANQGSEA. V shed 3 bases and J shed 7 bases, with 10 bases lying between them. This CDR3 contains 11 residues. The DNA for the CDR3 is TGCAGCGTTGAGCGGGGACATGAGCAGTACTTC. Protein: CSVERGHEQYF.

This chain connects TRBV24-1 to TRBJ1-5; maybe TRBD1 (5 bases). The CDR3 is 14 amino acids. V shed 6 bases and J shed 4 bases, with 12 bases lying between them. In germline, CDR1 is KGHDR, CDR2 SFDVKD. The CDR3 protein is CATSPIGENQPQHF. CDR3 coding DNA: TGTGCCACCAGTCCCATAGGGGAGAATCAGCCCCAGCATTTT.

The V call is TRBV6-6, the J call TRBJ2-7; TRBD1 matches 11 bases. The CDR3 has 13 residues. With 5 bases clipped from V and 6 bases from J, the junction kept 3 bases outside the gene matches. Germline CDR1 is MNHNY and CDR2 is SVGAGI (reference sequence). The CDR3 loop is CASSGQGASEQYF. For the CDR3, the DNA is TGTGCCAGCAGTGGACAGGGGGCCTCCGAGCAGTACTTC.

The chain is built from TRBV7-6 and TRBJ1-4; D might be TRBD1 (6 bases). This CDR3 spans 16 amino acids. V was cut by 0 bases and J by 6 bases, with 14 bases left in between. Germline CDR1 SGHVS, CDR2 FNYEAQ. The CDR3 DNA follows: TGTGCCAGCAGCTTAGCGATAACAGGGTCCGATGAAAAACTGTTTTTT. This codes for CASSLAITGSDEKLFF.

V usage is TRBV30 and J usage is TRBJ1-2; D may be TRBD1 (6 bases). CDR3 size: 13 residues. The germline V and J ends were trimmed by 5 bases and 0 bases, with 10 bases remaining between them. Germline V lookup: CDR1 GTSNPN, CDR2 SVGIG (reference sequence). The CDR3 loop reads CAWAGAANYGYTF. As DNA, the CDR3 is TGTGCCTGGGCGGGGGCCGCTAACTATGGCTACACCTTC. The full variable domain, in which reference TRBV30 and TRBJ1-2 provide the parts outside the CDR3, is SQTIHQWPATLVQPVGSPLSLECTVEGTSNPNLYWYRQAAGRGLQLLFYSVGIGQISSEVPQNLSASRPQDRQFILSSKKLLLSDSGFYLCAWAGAANYGYTFGSGTRLTVV.

CDR3 in amino acids: CAWRDRTNTEAFF. In DNA form, the CDR3 reads TGTGCCTGGAGAGACAGAACGAACACTGAAGCTTTCTTT. The chain joins TRBV30 to TRBJ1-1, with a tentative D call TRBD1 (5 bases). This CDR3 is built from 13 residues. Trimming removed 3 bases from V and 1 base from J, with 9 bases in between. Germline CDR1 GTSNPN, CDR2 SVGIG (reference sequence).

The chain joins TRBV9 to TRBJ2-1, with TRBD2 identical over 10 bases. With 3 bases clipped from V and 9 bases from J, the junction kept 15 bases outside the gene matches. The CDR3 contains 17 residues. CDR1 is SGDLS and CDR2 is YYNGEE in the germline V gene. DNA of the CDR3: TGTGCCAGCAGCGGAGTTACTAGCGGGATAAGTTTGGGTGAGCAGTTCTTC. This codes for CASSGVTSGISLGEQFF. The whole variable domain, remainder taken from reference TRBV9 and TRBJ2-1, is DSGVTQTPKHLITATGQRVTLRCSPRSGDLSVYWYQQSLDQGLQFLIQYYNGEERAKGNILERFSAQQFPDLHSELNLSSLELGDSALYFCASSGVTSGISLGEQFFGPGTRLTVL.

V is TRBV27 and J is TRBJ2-2; no firm D call. The germline V and J ends were trimmed by 3 bases and 0 bases, with 11 bases remaining between them. CDR1 and CDR2 from the germline V gene are MNHEY and SMNVEV (reference sequence). The CDR3 has 16 amino acids. The CDR3 spells CASSFTASANTGELFF. CDR3 in DNA: TGTGCCAGCAGTTTTACGGCGAGCGCGAACACCGGGGAGCTGTTTTTT.

CDR3 amino acids: CAWKRQGSGPQHF. The CDR3 DNA sequence: TGTGCCTGGAAGAGACAGGGGTCTGGGCCCCAGCATTTT. The V and J genes are TRBV30 and TRBJ1-5; TRBD1 matches 8 bases. The V segment lost 4 bases and the J segment 9 bases; nucleotides outside the gene matches: 8. Germline V gene data show CDR1 as GTSNPN and CDR2 as SVGIG (reference sequence). The CDR3 extends over 13 amino acids.

The rearrangement joins TRBV6-5 to TRBJ2-1, with D hard to call. The CDR3 spans 13 residues. Trimming pared 0 bases from V and 4 bases from J, leaving 4 bases between. Germline V CDR1 and CDR2: MNHEY, SVGAGI. CDR3 region: CASSYSGYNEQFF. Written as DNA, the CDR3 is TGTGCCAGCAGTTACTCCGGATACAATGAGCAGTTCTTC.

This chain uses TRBV10-2 with TRBJ2-3; D not certain. V gave up 5 bases and J gave up 3 bases, with 6 bases separating them. The germline V gene has CDR1 WSHSY and CDR2 SAAADI. This CDR3 has 12 amino acids. This CDR3 reads CASSRATDTQYF. The CDR3 region has the DNA TGCGCCAGCAGTCGAGCGACAGATACGCAGTATTTT.

The count of this clone is one. The rearrangement links TRBV30 to TRBJ1-2, with D possibly being TRBD1 (5 bases). The germline CDR1 and CDR2 sequences are GTSNPN and SVGIG (reference sequence). The length of the CDR3 is 11 residues. CDR3 loop: CAILGDNGYTF. CDR3 DNA sequence: TGTGCGATCCTGGGGGATAATGGCTACACCTTC.

This chain uses TRBV6-5 with TRBJ1-5; D might be TRBD1 (5 bases). The CDR3 length is 16 residues. V lost 2 bases to trimming and J lost 2 bases, with 13 bases between them. Germline V gene sequence: CDR1 MNHEY, CDR2 SVGAGI. CDR3 region: CASSYGEGRGNQPQHF. Here the CDR3 DNA reads TGTGCCAGCAGTTACGGCGAGGGACGGGGCAATCAGCCCCAGCATTTT.

The chain has TRBV30 and TRBJ2-5; weak D call: TRBD2 (6 bases). Germline values: CDR1 GTSNPN, CDR2 SVGIG (reference sequence). V shed 3 bases and J shed 5 bases, with 13 bases lying between them. The CDR3 is made up of 13 amino acids. CDR3 residues: CAWRLGGSETQYF. CDR3 coding DNA: TGTGCCTGGAGGTTGGGAGGTTCGGAGACCCAGTACTTC.

The chain combines TRBV3-1 (or the pseudogene TRBV3-2) with TRBJ1-4, with D possibly TRBD1 on 5 matching bases. This CDR3 spans 15 amino acids. Germline V gene lookup returns CDR1 LGHDT and CDR2 YNNKEL (reference sequence). V lost 0 bases and J 7 bases, leaving 12 bases between the germline ends. CDR3 DNA: TGTGCCAGCAGCCAAGAAGGGGTAAGGGGTGAAAAACTGTTTTTT. It yields the protein CASSQEGVRGEKLFF.

The chain employs TRBV19 and TRBJ1-1; no reliable D call. Germline assignment: CDR1 LNHDA and CDR2 SQIVND (reference sequence). V was shortened by 9 bases and J by 3 bases, with 14 bases between the two germline ends. This CDR3 region has 13 residues. CDR3 coding DNA: TGTGCCAGCTTAGGACCGAGGGACACTGAAGCTTTCTTT. Its protein product is CASLGPRDTEAFF. Based on the CDR3 plus reference TRBV19 and TRBJ1-1, the full variable domain is DGGITQSPKYLFRKEGQNVTLSCEQNLNHDAMYWYRQDPGQGLRLIYYSQIVNDFQKGDIAEGYSVSREKKESFPLTVTSAQKNPTAFYLCASLGPRDTEAFFGQGTRLTVV.